Listed here are 30 T cell receptor beta chains from one sample, sequenced in a study of T cell responses to AZD1222 COVID-19 vaccine. Sequencing used immunoSEQ multiplex PCR; TCRdb keeps in-frame clones, though not all of them. Of some 130,000 clones in the sample, around 90% were seen once. The sample in question was peripheral blood, obtained on day 0 of MenACWY control vaccination. Every receptor here comes from an adult in good health.

The chain carries TRBV28 and TRBJ2-1; a possible D gene is TRBD2 (5 bases). V was clipped by 5 bases and J by 0 bases, with 14 bases between them. This CDR3 comprises 16 residues. Germline CDR1 is MDHEN and CDR2 is SYDVKM. CDR3 in DNA: TGTGCCAGCAGTGGATATAGGACTCGCTCCTACAATGAGCAGTTCTTC. Residues: CASSGYRTRSYNEQFF.

This clone came up a few times. V gene TRBV30 combines with J gene TRBJ1-1; 9 nucleotides line up with TRBD1. The CDR3 runs 11 residues. The trim removed 5 bases at V and 11 bases at J, leaving 6 bases unmatched. The germline V gene has CDR1 GTSNPN and CDR2 SVGIG (reference sequence). CDR3 DNA: TGTGCCTGGGTAACAGGGGGCCGGGCTTTCTTT. Translated, it gives CAWVTGGRAFF.

The chain uses TRBV19 and TRBJ2-5; 7 bases are shared with TRBD2. Germline V gene data show CDR1 as LNHDA and CDR2 as SQIVND (reference sequence). With 8 bases clipped from V and 4 bases from J, the junction kept 13 bases outside the gene matches. The CDR3 contains 15 residues. CDR3 amino acids: CASSFGGSWAETQYF. For the CDR3, the DNA is TGTGCCAGTTCCTTTGGCGGGAGTTGGGCAGAGACCCAGTACTTC.

V and J are TRBV6-5 and TRBJ1-5, with 8 bases lining up with TRBD1. This CDR3 region has 15 residues. After removal of 5 bases from V and 4 bases from J, the junction contained 7 bases not matched to a gene. Germline lookup yields CDR1 MNHEY and CDR2 SVGAGI. Here the CDR3 DNA reads TGTGCCAGCAGTCTTACAGGGGGAAGTAATCAGCCCCAGCATTTT. This encodes CASSLTGGSNQPQHF.

The genes are TRBV10-1 and TRBJ2-1; D may be TRBD1 (5 bases). V lost 6 bases, J lost 4 bases, and 10 bases lay in between. There are 13 residues in the CDR3. The V gene's germline CDR1 is WNHNN and CDR2 SYGVQD (reference sequence). CDR3 bases: TGCGCCAGCAGCACAGGAATTTACAATGAGCAGTTCTTC. Amino acid sequence: CASSTGIYNEQFF.

This chain joins TRBV3-1 (or the pseudogene TRBV3-2) and TRBJ2-5, with D possibly matching TRBD1 (5 bases). The CDR3 totals 14 residues. Germline CDR1 is LGHDT and CDR2 is YNNKEL (reference sequence). V was clipped by 1 base and J by 5 bases, with 11 bases between them. CDR3 sequence: CASSQGQRRETQYF. CDR3 DNA sequence: TGTGCCAGCAGCCAAGGACAGCGCCGGGAGACCCAGTACTTC.

This clone was counted only a few times. The rearrangement links TRBV2 to TRBJ1-1; 7 bases match TRBD1. This CDR3 spans 16 amino acids. Germline V gene lookup returns CDR1 SNHLY and CDR2 FYNNEI. The V segment lost 0 bases and the J segment 4 bases; nucleotides outside the gene matches: 8. CDR3 DNA: TGTGCCAGCAGTGAAGCGCCAGGGGGAGTACCCACTGAAGCTTTCTTT. Amino acid sequence: CASSEAPGGVPTEAFF. The full variable domain, completed using reference TRBV2 and TRBJ1-1, is EPEVTQTPSHQVTQMGQEVILRCVPISNHLYFYWYRQILGQKVEFLVSFYNNEISEKSEIFDDQFSVERPDGSNFTLKIRSTKLEDSAMYFCASSEAPGGVPTEAFFGQGTRLTVV.

V is TRBV9 and J is TRBJ1-4; D uncertain. The V and J ends lost 0 bases and 7 bases respectively, with 7 bases between them. In germline, CDR1 is SGDLS, CDR2 YYNGEE. The CDR3 has 13 residues. The CDR3 is CASSVDTTEKLFF. CDR3 sequence (DNA): TGTGCCAGCAGCGTAGATACAACTGAAAAACTGTTTTTT.

V gene TRBV24-1 combines with J gene TRBJ2-1; no clear D. The CDR3 has 11 amino acids. Germline V gene sequence: CDR1 KGHDR, CDR2 SFDVKD. The germline V and J ends were trimmed by 4 bases and 10 bases, with 7 bases remaining between them. This CDR3 reads CATSEFREQFF. DNA for the CDR3: TGTGCCACCAGTGAATTTCGGGAGCAGTTCTTC.

The chain combines TRBV9 with TRBJ1-3; the D gene is possibly TRBD1 (6 bases). Trimming shortened V by 3 bases and J by 4 bases, and 14 bases separated the two germline ends. The CDR3 consists of 15 residues. Germline CDR1 SGDLS, CDR2 YYNGEE. The CDR3 region is CASSEGGHPGNTIYF. For the CDR3, the DNA is TGTGCCAGCAGCGAGGGGGGGCACCCGGGAAACACCATATATTTT.

The chain recombines TRBV29-1 with TRBJ2-3; 8 bases are shared with TRBD2. Germline V lookup: CDR1 SQVTM, CDR2 ANQGSEA. The CDR3 sequence is 15 residues long. The V segment lost 3 bases and the J segment 4 bases; nucleotides outside the gene matches: 9. CDR3: CSVEVAGGGPDTQYF. The CDR3, as DNA: TGCAGCGTTGAGGTAGCGGGCGGGGGGCCAGATACGCAGTATTTT.

The V and J genes are TRBV6-1 and TRBJ2-1, with D maybe TRBD1 (5 bases). CDR1 is MNHNS, CDR2 SASEGT, per germline. The CDR3 loop spans 16 amino acids. V lost 0 bases, J lost 5 bases, and 14 bases lay in between. CDR3 loop: CASSEAPQGEDNEQFF. CDR3 coding DNA: TGTGCCAGCAGTGAAGCGCCTCAGGGTGAAGACAATGAGCAGTTCTTC.

V gene TRBV2 combines with J gene TRBJ2-5, with 8 bases aligning to TRBD2. The germline V gene encodes CDR1 SNHLY and CDR2 FYNNEI. This CDR3 contains 14 residues. V lost 2 bases and J lost 4; bases outside the gene matches: 3. This CDR3 is CASSERSGGETQYF. The CDR3 nucleotides read TGTGCCAGCAGTGAACGGAGCGGGGGAGAGACCCAGTACTTC.

This chain links TRBV21-1 with TRBJ2-7. TRBV21-1 has pseudogene status. CDR3 length: 15 amino acids. DNA for the CDR3: TGTGCCAGCAGCAATTCTCGCAGGACGGTCGACGAGCAGTACTTC. This codes for CASSNSRRTVDEQYF.

The rearrangement uses TRBV10-2 and TRBJ2-3; TRBD2 matches 11 bases. V lost 9 bases and J lost 2; bases outside the gene matches: 4. This CDR3 is built from 14 residues. Germline lookup yields CDR1 WSHSY and CDR2 SAAADI. CDR3 protein: CASSLAGATDTQYF. Here the CDR3 DNA reads TGCGCCAGTTCACTAGCGGGAGCCACAGATACGCAGTATTTT.

This chain uses TRBV25-1 with TRBJ2-5; weak D call: TRBD2 (5 bases). From germline, CDR1 is MGHDK and CDR2 SYGVNS. The CDR3 has 16 amino acids. V lost 4 bases to trimming and J lost 1 base, with 16 bases between them. CDR3 nucleotides: TGTGCCAGCAGTGCTTCGCAGGCGGGTCCCCAAGAGACCCAGTACTTC. Its translation: CASSASQAGPQETQYF.

This rearrangement joins TRBV2 to TRBJ2-7; D might be TRBD1 (6 bases). This CDR3 is built from 16 residues. The V end was cut by 0 bases, the J end by 3 bases, with 15 bases between. CDR1 is SNHLY, CDR2 FYNNEI, per germline. CDR3: CASSEALGRGGYEQYF. CDR3 DNA: TGTGCCAGCAGTGAAGCGCTCGGCAGGGGTGGCTACGAGCAGTACTTC. Using reference TRBV2 and TRBJ2-7 for the parts outside the CDR3, the full variable domain is EPEVTQTPSHQVTQMGQEVILRCVPISNHLYFYWYRQILGQKVEFLVSFYNNEISEKSEIFDDQFSVERPDGSNFTLKIRSTKLEDSAMYFCASSEALGRGGYEQYFGPGTRLTVT.

The V gene is TRBV19, the J gene TRBJ1-1, with 7 positions matching TRBD1. CDR3 size: 13 residues. CDR1 LNHDA and CDR2 SQIVND come from the germline V gene (reference sequence). The ends lost 4 bases at V and 5 bases at J; junction bases unmatched: 4. In DNA form, the CDR3 reads TGTGCCAGTAGTACAGGGGGGCGGACTGAAGCTTTCTTT. Protein product: CASSTGGRTEAFF.

The chain employs TRBV10-3 and TRBJ1-2; the D is unclear. This CDR3 region has 12 residues. The germline V and J ends were trimmed by 0 bases and 8 bases, with 7 bases remaining between them. Germline V gives CDR1 ENHRY, CDR2 SYGVKD. CDR3 residues: CAISESPWGYTF. CDR3 nucleotides: TGTGCCATCAGTGAGTCACCGTGGGGCTACACCTTC.

The chain has TRBV4-2 and TRBJ2-7, with D possibly TRBD2 on 5 matching bases. The V end was cut by 1 base, the J end by 2 bases, with 12 bases between. Germline V gene sequence: CDR1 LGHNA, CDR2 YNFKEQ. This CDR3 comprises 15 residues. The CDR3 reads CASSQVRAETYEQYF. The DNA for the CDR3 is TGTGCCAGCAGCCAAGTTCGAGCGGAAACCTACGAGCAGTACTTC.

The rearrangement links TRBV24-1 to TRBJ2-2; the D gene is possibly TRBD1 (7 bases). The CDR3 spans 16 residues. The V end was cut by 3 bases, the J end by 5 bases, with 15 bases between. Germline loops: CDR1 KGHDR, CDR2 SFDVKD. CDR3 protein: CATSDRGTEKTGELFF. The CDR3 nucleotides read TGTGCCACCAGTGATCGGGGGACAGAAAAGACCGGGGAGCTGTTTTTT.

The chain recombines TRBV28 with TRBJ1-6; D gene ambiguous. The CDR3 runs to 12 residues. V lost 2 bases, J lost 14 bases, and 10 bases lay in between. Germline CDR1 reads MDHEN; CDR2 reads SYDVKM. CDR3 bases: TGTGCCAGCAGTTTAGCCCCCAGGTCCCTCCACTTT. This encodes CASSLAPRSLHF.

The chain combines TRBV19 with TRBJ2-1, with 8 bases that match TRBD2. Trimming removed 6 bases from V and 8 bases from J; junction bases left unmatched: 9. This CDR3 comprises 14 residues. Germline loops: CDR1 LNHDA, CDR2 SQIVND (reference sequence). The CDR3 DNA reads TGTGCCAGTAGGGTAGCGGGAACCGAGGATGAGCAGTTCTTC. Encoded protein: CASRVAGTEDEQFF.

The rearrangement joins TRBV28 to TRBJ2-3, with D perhaps being TRBD1 or TRBD2 (5 bases each). V dropped 8 bases and J dropped 5 bases, with 17 bases sitting between them. Germline V CDR1 and CDR2: MDHEN, SYDVKM. The CDR3 contains 14 residues. CDR3: CASRAPGQVDTQYF. The CDR3 DNA reads TGTGCCAGCCGGGCTCCGGGGCAGGTAGATACGCAGTATTTT.

This chain joins TRBV28 and TRBJ1-4; possibly TRBD1 for D (5 bases). The germline V gene encodes CDR1 MDHEN and CDR2 SYDVKM. This CDR3 comprises 15 residues. Between the trimmed V and J ends, which lost 4 bases and 7 bases, there was a span of 16 bases. The DNA for the CDR3 is TGTGCCAGCAGTTCCCCCAGGGATGGGGGTGAAAAACTGTTTTTT. This sequence encodes CASSSPRDGGEKLFF. The complete variable domain, with remaining parts taken from reference TRBV28 and TRBJ1-4, reads DVKVTQSSRYLVKRTGEKVFLECVQDMDHENMFWYRQDPGLGLRLIYFSYDVKMKEKGDIPEGYSVSREKKERFSLILESASTNQTSMYLCASSSPRDGGEKLFFGSGTQLSVL.

The chain links TRBV5-8 to TRBJ2-3; TRBD1 matches 7 bases. The germline CDR1 and CDR2 sequences are SGHTS and YDEGEE. Losses at the gene ends were 1 base for V and 4 bases for J; bases not matched to a gene: 12. The CDR3 length is 17 residues. The CDR3: CASSLTGAGGRADTQYF. Written as DNA, the CDR3 is TGTGCCAGCAGCTTGACCGGCGCAGGGGGTCGGGCAGATACGCAGTATTTT.

The CDR3 nucleotides are TGCGCCAGCAGAGCGACTAGCGCGGTCACCGGGGAGCTGTTTTTT. Translating gives CASRATSAVTGELFF. V is TRBV4-1 and J is TRBJ2-2; the match to TRBD2 covers 8 bases. CDR3 length: 15 residues. Germline V CDR1 and CDR2: MGHRA, YSYEKL. V lost 6 bases, J lost 4 bases, and 7 bases stayed unmatched.

The gene calls are TRBV25-1 and TRBJ1-2, with 7 bases lining up with TRBD1. The ends lost 6 bases at V and 7 bases at J; junction bases unmatched: 8. The length of the CDR3 is 13 residues. Per the germline V gene, CDR1 is MGHDK and CDR2 is SYGVNS. CDR3 protein: CASRTRTGGGYTF. The CDR3, as DNA: TGTGCCAGCAGAACTAGGACAGGCGGTGGCTACACCTTC.

The rearrangement links TRBV30 to TRBJ1-1; no clear D. Looked up from germline, CDR1 is GTSNPN and CDR2 is SVGIG (reference sequence). The CDR3 is made up of 11 amino acids. Trimming pared 5 bases from V and 3 bases from J, leaving 7 bases between. The CDR3 loop is CAWAGDTEAFF. DNA for the CDR3: TGTGCCTGGGCTGGAGACACTGAAGCTTTCTTT.

This clone was recorded once. The genes are TRBV6-5 and TRBJ2-5; 8 bases agree with TRBD2. The CDR3 runs 13 residues. Germline lookup yields CDR1 MNHEY and CDR2 SVGAGI. Trimming removed 4 bases from V and 5 bases from J; junction bases left unmatched: 3. DNA of the CDR3: TGTGCCAGCAGTTCCCAGCGGGGGGAGACCCAGTACTTC. Encoded protein: CASSSQRGETQYF.